The clone carrying this T cell receptor (beta chain) turned up a few times. These data originate in a study of blood T cells in healthy people across ages. Combining a sample-barcoded 5' primer with a J-beta primer mix, a second PCR ran for 7 to 11 cycles. A template-switch adaptor containing 12 random nucleotides labeled each cDNA molecule. One entry per CDR3 protein results from TCRdb running MiXCR on the 5' RACE reads. The sample lists hundreds of thousands of distinct CDR3 sequences; roughly 50% were seen once. Trimming removed 6 bases from V and 3 bases from J, with 11 bases in between. Germline CDR1 and CDR2: ENHRY and SYGVKD. The CDR3 has 13 residues. Donors were healthy Caucasian individuals from Russia aged about 6 to 100. Per-sample yields of isolated PBMCs were at least 6 million.

The material sequenced was blood. The sequence came from a man between 25 and 39 years old in good health. V is TRBV10-3 and J is TRBJ2-5, with a possible D match to TRBD1 (6 bases). Here the CDR3 reads CAIRTGQEETQYF. In nucleotides, the CDR3 is TGTGCCATCAGGACGGGACAAGAAGAGACCCAGTACTTC.